A single sample is the source of the 8 T cell receptor beta chains below, sequenced in a study of T cell changes during pregnancy in multiple sclerosis. Repertoires were generated with immunoSEQ multiplex PCR, while TCRdb's copy carries only in-frame clones and drops some. Of 40,000 to 65,000 clones listed, around 92% are singletons. The material was CD4+ T cells from peripheral blood mononuclear cells, obtained in the third trimester of pregnancy. The receptor source for this set is a female donor with multiple sclerosis, enrolled in a pregnancy study.

The rearrangement links TRBV6-1 to TRBJ1-1; 7 bases map to TRBD1. The CDR3 contains 14 residues. The V gene end was trimmed by 3 bases and the J gene end by 10 bases; junction bases not matched to a gene: 11. The germline V gene encodes CDR1 MNHNS and CDR2 SASEGT. Here the CDR3 reads CASSETTGDPGAFF. In nucleotides, the CDR3 is TGTGCCAGCAGTGAGACTACAGGGGACCCTGGAGCTTTCTTT.

The chain joins TRBV7-8 to TRBJ1-6; 8 bases are a match to TRBD1. This CDR3 has 15 amino acids. Germline CDR1 is SGHVS and CDR2 is FQNEAQ. The J segment lost 8 bases and the V segment lost 2 bases, leaving 5 bases of the junction unmatched. The chain's CDR3 is CASSLWDRPHSPLHF. CDR3 nucleotide sequence: TGTGCCAGCAGCTTATGGGACAGGCCACATTCACCCCTCCACTTT.

The chain carries TRBV6-5 and TRBJ2-1; perhaps TRBD1 as D (6 bases). The CDR3 is 14 residues long. The V gene's germline CDR1 is MNHEY and CDR2 SVGAGI. Deletions cut 8 bases from V and 2 bases from J, with 13 bases between. CDR3 sequence: CASSRGRTYNEQFF. CDR3 bases: TGTGCCAGCTCCAGGGGAAGGACCTACAATGAGCAGTTCTTC.

The chain couples TRBV5-1 to TRBJ1-1; 9 bases agree with TRBD1. The CDR3 runs to 16 residues. Trimming removed 4 bases from V and 2 bases from J; junction bases left unmatched: 9. The germline CDR1 and CDR2 sequences are SGHRS and YFSETQ. The CDR3 loop is CASSLLQGAVNTEAFF. The DNA of the CDR3 is TGCGCCAGCAGCCTTCTACAGGGGGCAGTTAACACTGAAGCTTTCTTT. The variable domain in full, with the rest retrieved from reference TRBV5-1 and TRBJ1-1, is KAGVTQTPRYLIKTRGQQVTLSCSPISGHRSVSWYQQTPGQGLQFLFEYFSETQRNKGNFPGRFSGRQFSNSRSEMNVSTLELGDSALYLCASSLLQGAVNTEAFFGQGTRLTVV.

The CDR3 DNA follows: TGCGCCAGCAGCACGGACAGGGACCCTCAGCCCCAGCATTTT. Residues: CASSTDRDPQPQHF. The chain combines TRBV4-1 with TRBJ1-5, with 8 bases aligning to TRBD1. V lost 5 bases and J lost 6; bases outside the gene matches: 6. The CDR3 has 14 residues. Germline loops: CDR1 MGHRA, CDR2 YSYEKL.

The chain is built from TRBV5-1 and TRBJ2-4; the match to TRBD2 covers 7 bases. The CDR3 contains 14 residues. Germline V gene sequence: CDR1 SGHRS, CDR2 YFSETQ. The ends lost 4 bases at V and 3 bases at J; junction bases unmatched: 4. CDR3 sequence: CASSPGGDKNIQYF. The CDR3 nucleotides are TGCGCCAGCAGCCCGGGGGGAGACAAAAACATTCAGTACTTC.

The rearrangement joins TRBV29-1 to TRBJ2-7; TRBD2 agrees at 7 bases. CDR3 length: 13 amino acids. Unmatched junction bases numbered 5, after V lost 0 bases and J lost 6 bases. Germline V gene lookup returns CDR1 SQVTM and CDR2 ANQGSEA. CDR3 in DNA: TGCAGCGTTGAAGATGAGTGGGGGGGCGAGCAGTACTTC. Amino acids: CSVEDEWGGEQYF.

This chain uses TRBV7-3 with TRBJ2-5; 13 bases are shared with TRBD2. This CDR3 is 16 amino acids long. After removal of 4 bases from V and 2 bases from J, the junction contained 4 bases not matched to a gene. Looked up from germline, CDR1 is SGHTA and CDR2 is FQGTGA. CDR3 sequence: CASSSEGLAGQETQYF. The CDR3 DNA sequence: TGTGCCAGCAGCTCCGAGGGACTAGCGGGACAAGAGACCCAGTACTTC.